The 24 T cell receptor beta chains below were found in one sample sequenced in a study of blood T cell repertoires in COVID-19. Sequencing used immunoSEQ multiplex PCR; TCRdb keeps in-frame clones, though not all of them. The table lists more than 90,000 clones, roughly nine tenths of them singletons. Sequenced sample: peripheral blood. These TCRs come from a man aged 40-49 years with acute or convalescent COVID-19.

This clone has only a few counts. The genes are TRBV12-3 or TRBV12-4 and TRBJ2-5; weak D call: TRBD1 (6 bases). This CDR3 is 13 amino acids long. V was cut by 5 bases and J by 6 bases, with 13 bases left in between. The DNA of the CDR3 is TGTGCCAGCAGTCCAAGGGACAAGAAGACCCAGTACTTC. Its translation is CASSPRDKKTQYF.

The chain has TRBV5-6 and TRBJ1-5, with no clear D. V was trimmed by 4 bases and J by 2 bases, leaving 13 bases between them. The CDR3 is 15 amino acids. Germline values: CDR1 SGHDT, CDR2 YYEEEE. CDR3 nucleotides: TGTGCCAGCAGCAAGAGGGAACGGCGCAATCAGCCCCAGCATTTT. Its protein product is CASSKRERRNQPQHF.

This sequence joins TRBV30 and TRBJ1-2; 7 bases align to TRBD1. This CDR3 has 14 residues. Germline-derived CDR1 and CDR2 are GTSNPN and SVGIG (reference sequence). The V gene end was trimmed by 3 bases and the J gene end by 1 base; junction bases not matched to a gene: 5. The CDR3 loop is CAWSPGQLNYGYTF. The DNA of the CDR3 is TGTGCCTGGAGCCCGGGACAGCTTAACTATGGCTACACCTTC.

In its sample, this clone was seen a few times. The chain has TRBV11-3 and TRBJ2-2; 10 bases map to TRBD1. Germline CDR1 and CDR2: SGHNT and YENEEA. The ends lost 3 bases at V and 0 bases at J; junction bases unmatched: 13. The CDR3 sequence is 20 residues long. The CDR3 nucleotides read TGTGCCAGCAGCTTTTTTCCCGGGACAGGGGAATCCTCGAACACCGGGGAGCTGTTTTTT. Its protein product is CASSFFPGTGESSNTGELFF.

This chain connects TRBV11-2 to TRBJ1-2; the D is unclear. Germline V gene data show CDR1 as SGHAT and CDR2 as FQNNGV. This CDR3 has 11 amino acids. Trimming took off 5 bases at V and 4 bases at J, with 5 bases between the two ends. The CDR3 here is CASSPTYGYTF. DNA for the CDR3: TGTGCCAGCAGCCCTACCTATGGCTACACCTTC.

The chain is built from TRBV7-2 and TRBJ1-6; D is possibly TRBD1 (5 bases). Between the trimmed V and J ends, which lost 4 bases and 8 bases, there was a span of 12 bases. CDR1 and CDR2 from the germline V gene are SGHTA and FQGNSA. This CDR3 contains 14 residues. The CDR3 coding sequence is TGTGCCAGCAGCTCGCGGGACGGATATTCACCCCTCCACTTT. Protein: CASSSRDGYSPLHF.

The V call is TRBV6-1, the J call TRBJ1-1, with TRBD1 matching over 7 bases. V shed 0 bases and J 1 base; nucleotides not matched to a gene: 5. Germline V gene sequence: CDR1 MNHNS, CDR2 SASEGT. The CDR3 covers 16 residues. DNA of the CDR3: TGTGCCAGCAGTGAAGCGCAGGGACAGCCGAACACTGAAGCTTTCTTT. It is translated as CASSEAQGQPNTEAFF.

The gene calls are TRBV7-6 and TRBJ2-1; the match to TRBD2 covers 8 bases. This CDR3 region has 15 residues. The germline V gene encodes CDR1 SGHVS and CDR2 FNYEAQ. The V and J ends lost 5 bases and 7 bases, in that order; junction bases with no gene match: 10. CDR3 nucleotide sequence: TGTGCCAGCAGCACCGGGACTAGACTTGGGAATGAGCAGTTCTTC. Encoded protein: CASSTGTRLGNEQFF. Together with reference TRBV7-6 and TRBJ2-1, the CDR3 gives the full variable domain: GAGVSQSPRYKVTKRGQDVALRCDPISGHVSLYWYRQALGQGPEFLTYFNYEAQQDKSGLPNDRFSAERPEGSISTLTIQRTEQRDSAMYRCASSTGTRLGNEQFFGPGTRLTVL.

The chain uses TRBV2 and TRBJ1-2; D is uncertain. Trimming removed 2 bases at V and 1 base at J, with 14 bases between. Germline V lookup: CDR1 SNHLY, CDR2 FYNNEI. This CDR3 contains 16 residues. CDR3 amino acids: CASSEIRVSVNYGYTF. CDR3 in DNA: TGTGCCAGCAGTGAAATAAGAGTTTCTGTTAACTATGGCTACACCTTC.

In this sample, this clone turned up once. The chain joins TRBV19 to TRBJ2-2, with D tentatively TRBD2 (7 bases). CDR3 size: 15 residues. V gave up 3 bases and J gave up 7 bases, with 15 bases separating them. Germline-derived CDR1 and CDR2 are LNHDA and SQIVND (reference sequence). The CDR3: CASSIGGGAIGELFF. The CDR3 DNA is TGTGCCAGTAGTATTGGTGGGGGGGCAATCGGGGAGCTGTTTTTT.

The rearrangement links TRBV9 to TRBJ2-5; the match to TRBD2 covers 14 bases. With V trimmed by 2 bases and J by 5 bases, 5 bases remained unmatched. Germline CDR1 is SGDLS and CDR2 is YYNGEE. The CDR3 is made up of 16 amino acids. For the CDR3, the DNA is TGTGCCAGCAGCGTCGGACTAGCGGGGGGACCCGAGACCCAGTACTTC. It yields the protein CASSVGLAGGPETQYF.

The rearrangement uses TRBV11-2 and TRBJ2-2; 12 nucleotides line up with TRBD2. The CDR3 has 15 amino acids. V lost 2 bases and J lost 6; bases outside the gene matches: 1. Germline loops: CDR1 SGHAT, CDR2 FQNNGV. DNA of the CDR3: TGTGCCAGCAGCTTAACTAGCGGGGGGCCCGGGGAGCTGTTTTTT. This sequence encodes CASSLTSGGPGELFF.

V is TRBV6-5 and J is TRBJ1-5, with D possibly being TRBD1 (6 bases). With 6 bases removed from V and 1 base from J, the gap between germline ends came to 10 bases. The CDR3 sequence is 14 residues long. CDR1 and CDR2 (germline): MNHEY, SVGAGI. Here the CDR3 reads CASSPGQSNQPQHF. The DNA for the CDR3 is TGTGCCAGCAGCCCCGGACAGAGCAATCAGCCCCAGCATTTT.

V and J are TRBV7-3 and TRBJ2-1, with 12 bases fitting TRBD1. Germline values: CDR1 SGHTA, CDR2 FQGTGA. V trimming: 5 bases; J trimming: 7 bases; junction bases outside the gene matches: 12. This CDR3 is 17 amino acids long. CDR3 amino acids: CASSQEGGTGGSNEQFF. CDR3 sequence (DNA): TGTGCCAGCAGCCAGGAAGGAGGGACAGGGGGCTCGAATGAGCAGTTCTTC.

This chain links TRBV5-3 with TRBJ2-7; weak D call: TRBD1 (6 bases). TRBV5-3 is marked as an open reading frame, function uncertain. The CDR3 extends over 13 amino acids. Trimming took off 3 bases at V and 3 bases at J, with 10 bases between the two ends. The CDR3 here is CARSWDMFYEQYF. CDR3 DNA: TGTGCCAGAAGCTGGGACATGTTCTACGAGCAGTACTTC.

This clone was observed a single time. This chain joins TRBV2 and TRBJ1-3, with D possibly TRBD1 on 5 matching bases. Trimming removed 7 bases from V and 3 bases from J, with 10 bases in between. The CDR3 is 13 amino acids. Germline CDR1 and CDR2: SNHLY and FYNNEI. CDR3 in DNA: TGTGCCAGCATGGGAGGGGTTGGAAACACCATATATTTT. The encoded protein is CASMGGVGNTIYF.

The chain combines TRBV9 with TRBJ2-7; D is unresolved. There are 15 residues in the CDR3. V was pared by 0 bases and J by 2 bases, with 12 bases between. Per germline, CDR1 SGDLS and CDR2 YYNGEE. CDR3 DNA: TGTGCCAGCAGCGTAGAGGCAGGCAGGACCTACGAGCAGTACTTC. Amino acid sequence: CASSVEAGRTYEQYF.

V usage is TRBV30 and J usage is TRBJ2-7, with no clear D. This CDR3 is built from 15 residues. V was trimmed by 1 base and J by 0 bases, leaving 13 bases between them. CDR1 and CDR2 (germline): GTSNPN, SVGIG (reference sequence). DNA for the CDR3: TGTGCCTGGAGTGGCCCTCAGGTACTCTCCTACGAGCAGTACTTC. It codes for CAWSGPQVLSYEQYF.

The chain uses TRBV7-2 and TRBJ2-2, with D possibly TRBD2 on 6 matching bases. The CDR3 consists of 15 residues. Germline-derived CDR1 and CDR2 are SGHTA and FQGNSA. Deletions cut 7 bases from V and 3 bases from J, with 15 bases between. CDR3: CASTWGGVYTGELFF. As DNA, the CDR3 is TGTGCCAGCACTTGGGGCGGGGTGTACACCGGGGAGCTGTTTTTT.

This clone was picked up a small number of times. This sequence joins TRBV5-5 and TRBJ2-4; 7 nucleotides line up with TRBD2. Germline CDR1 and CDR2: SGHKS and YYEKEE (reference sequence). V gave up 0 bases and J gave up 9 bases; unmatched junction bases: 12. This CDR3 contains 16 residues. The CDR3 bases are TGTGCCAGCAGCTTGGAGTTCGGGGGGTCGGTTATCATTCAGTACTTC. This encodes CASSLEFGGSVIIQYF. The full variable domain, rest sourced from reference TRBV5-5 and TRBJ2-4, is DAGVTQSPTHLIKTRGQQVTLRCSPISGHKSVSWYQQVLGQGPQFIFQYYEKEERGRGNFPDRFSARQFPNYSSELNVNALLLGDSALYLCASSLEFGGSVIIQYFGAGTRLSVL.

The chain joins TRBV12-3 or TRBV12-4 to TRBJ1-1; D is ambiguous. The V end was cut by 6 bases, the J end by 3 bases, with 11 bases between. The CDR3 loop spans 13 amino acids. In DNA, the CDR3 is TGTGCCAGCAGCCCATTTGGAGACACTGAAGCTTTCTTT. Amino acids: CASSPFGDTEAFF.

The chain combines TRBV29-1 with TRBJ1-2, with D maybe TRBD1 (6 bases). V was shortened by 6 bases and J by 2 bases, with 10 bases between the two germline ends. The CDR3 consists of 12 residues. Germline V gives CDR1 SQVTM, CDR2 ANQGSEA. The CDR3 is CSVDRSNYGYTF. The CDR3 bases are TGCAGCGTCGACAGGTCCAACTATGGCTACACCTTC. Drawing the rest from reference TRBV29-1 and TRBJ1-2, the complete variable domain is SAVISQKPSRDICQRGTSLTIQCQVDSQVTMMFWYRQQPGQSLTLIATANQGSEATYESGFVIDKFPISRPNLTFSTLTVSNMSPEDSSIYLCSVDRSNYGYTFGSGTRLTVV.

The CDR3 sequence is CATTMGTGGNQPQHF. Here the CDR3 DNA reads TGTGCCACCACCATGGGGACAGGGGGCAATCAGCCCCAGCATTTT. The gene calls are TRBV15 and TRBJ1-5, with 10 bases identical to TRBD1. The germline CDR1 and CDR2 sequences are LNHNV and YYDKDF (reference sequence). V lost 7 bases and J lost 2; bases outside the gene matches: 5. CDR3 length equals 15 residues.

The chain recombines TRBV5-6 with TRBJ1-2; D call uncertain. Germline V gene data show CDR1 as SGHDT and CDR2 as YYEEEE. The CDR3 has 14 residues. V gave up 4 bases and J gave up 0 bases, with 10 bases separating them. The CDR3 DNA is TGTGCCAGCAGCCCGGAGATAGCTAACTATGGCTACACCTTC. This translates into CASSPEIANYGYTF.